This TCR beta chain stems from a study of early stage breast cancer tumors. The wider study: Most invasive tumors, twelve of 16, were ER+/PR+/HER2-. Seven to nine ER+/PR+/HER2- tumors were invasive ductal; a few were invasive lobular.

Trimming cost V 0 bases and J 1 base; bases outside gene matches: 4. The germline CDR1 and CDR2 sequences are SGDLS and YYNGEE. The CDR3 is 15 residues long. Study-wide findings and caveats: Blood repertoires resembled normal breast more than tumor. Tumors had about 2.3-fold higher T cell density than normal breast.

Generated by immunoSEQ multiplex PCR, the TCRdb table keeps only in-frame clones and is missing some. Of tens of thousands of clones in the sample, roughly four fifths were seen once. Points on this clone: Its antigen is as yet unknown.

Sequenced: blood. The sequence came from a person aged 40 to 49 with breast cancer. The V and J genes are TRBV9 and TRBJ2-7, with 7 bases matching TRBD2. CDR3 loop: CASSVASGPSYEQYF. DNA for the CDR3: TGTGCCAGCAGCGTAGCTAGCGGCCCATCCTACGAGCAGTACTTC.